This T cell receptor (beta chain) was obtained from a study of spatial heterogeneity in lung cancer (dated by TCRdb to between 2017 and 2020). At the level of the whole study: Beta-chain transcripts were consistently detected in greater numbers than alpha-chain transcripts, which likely reflects a higher abundance of beta-chain transcripts. TCR transcript counts in tumor regions correlated strongly with a T cell transcriptional module score from matched bulk RNA-seq. TCR alpha and beta repertoires were quantitatively compared across multiple tumor regions, matched nontumor lung and blood in non-small cell lung cancer. Nonsynonymous mutation counts, determined by whole-exome sequencing of tumor tissue, were related to TCR repertoire features. In the raw uncorrected reads, each unique combination of TCR and UMI appeared more than ten times on average. At surgery, both alpha and beta chains were TCR-sequenced in 200 to 250 tumor regions, approximately 64 matched nontumor lung samples and some 60 PBMC samples. Broad study findings and their caveats: TCR-seq was estimated to cover only roughly 7% of tumor T cells for alpha chains and approximately 13% for beta chains. The tumor nonsynonymous mutation count correlated with the number of expanded intratumoral alpha and beta TCRs. Additional single-cell paired TCR alpha and beta sequencing was considered necessary to confirm, at a functional level, the hypothesis that regional TCRs recognize regional mutations. Counts of ubiquitous and regional expanded TCRs correlated with counts of ubiquitous and regional nonsynonymous mutations, respectively.

Libraries were constructed by 5' RACE. These reads were obtained on a NextSeq 500. The TCR library protocol attached a unique molecular identifier to each TCR cDNA molecule to allow correction of PCR and sequencing errors. Per the original workflow: TCR identification, UMI-based error correction and CDR3 extraction were performed with Decombinator tools. Expanded TCRs were defined as those above a frequency of 2 per 1,000, corresponding to the top 1% of the tumor frequency distribution. Expanded tumor TCRs were classed as regional if statistically deemed absent (corrected P<0.05) from at least one tumor region, otherwise ubiquitous. Each repertoire was subsampled 100 times to 5,000 TCRs, after which Renyi diversity was computed with the R vegan package. CDR3 similarity networks were constructed using string-kernel similarity of amino acid triplets, with links drawn between CDR3s whose pairwise similarity was above 0.82. Clones were called with MiXCR by TCRdb after fastp trimmed the public reads at Q25, and only in-frame beta chains were retained. Each entry is one CDR3 protein sequence, shown with its most common DNA and genes. These V and J calls originate from TCRdb's pipeline instead of the authors' own analysis. Here the sample has more than 7,500 distinct CDR3 sequences; 8.7% occur a single time. Jointly, the top ten make up 9.5% to 15% of the sample.

What the time point label conveys for this sample: sample taken at primary tumor resection. The donors were 60 to 80 patients from the lung TRACERx cohort who had early-stage, untreated non-small cell lung cancer. For TCR sequencing, whole RNA was extracted from tumor and nontumor lung tissue, or from cryopreserved PBMC samples, and no cell sorting was done. Only patients with enough RNA available from two or more tumor regions were chosen for TCR sequencing. A lung pathologist reviewed the tumor and adjacent nontumor lung specimens before the specimens were selected. Relative to its sample, this clonotype is medium-sized (0.01 to 0.1%). Its antigen is still unknown. No much larger clone is present one base from it, and per-base qualities are unavailable. The material was lung tumor tissue, obtained at surgery. This receptor was identified in a female donor with early-stage non-small cell lung cancer.

CDR3 protein: CASSQGFEGWEQYF. The sequenced DNA is TGCGCCAGCAGCCAAGGTTTTGAGGGTTGGGAGCAGTACTTC. Recombination joined TRBV4-1 with TRBJ2-7, and the D gene may be TRBD2, 5 bases matching. The CDR3 spans 14 residues, from the cysteine through the phenylalanine. This entry keeps only the CDR3 DNA: 42 bases, framed from base 1. The junction carries 14 bases between V and J, which are trimmed by 1 base and 7 bases respectively. Sequences MGHRA (CDR1) and YSYEKL (CDR2) are obtained from the germline V gene.